Below, 22 T cell receptor beta chains from the same sample are listed, as sequenced in a study of T cells after yellow fever vaccination. TCRdb itself ran the 5' RACE reads through MiXCR, one entry per CDR3 protein. There are roughly 330,000 distinct CDR3 sequences in the sample; about 4% occur only once, and more than 20% lies in the top ten. Sequenced here: PBMCs, sampled 5 days after the yellow fever booster vaccination. The receptor source for this set is a man between 18 and 35 years old who received the YFV17D yellow fever vaccine.

This clonotype was counted between two and nine times. The gene calls are TRBV5-1 and TRBJ1-5; 8 bases map to TRBD1. With V trimmed by 0 bases and J by 5 bases, 1 base remained unmatched. Germline lookup yields CDR1 SGHRS and CDR2 YFSETQ. This CDR3 has 14 residues. The CDR3 sequence is CASSLDRGDQPQHF. CDR3 DNA sequence: TGCGCCAGCAGCTTGGACAGGGGGGATCAGCCCCAGCATTTT.

The CDR3 DNA reads as TGCAGCACAAAAGTCGACGGCTCTCAGCATTTT. This codes for CSTKVDGSQHF. J is TRBJ1-5 and V is TRBV29-1; D gene uncertain. CDR1 SQVTM and CDR2 ANQGSEA come from the germline V gene. The CDR3 runs to 11 residues. Between the trimmed V and J ends, which lost 8 bases and 13 bases, there was a span of 18 bases. Full variable domain (outside the CDR3, taken from reference TRBV29-1 and TRBJ1-5): SAVISQKPSRDICQRGTSLTIQCQVDSQVTMMFWYRQQPGQSLTLIATANQGSEATYESGFVIDKFPISRPNLTFSTLTVSNMSPEDSSIYLCSTKVDGSQHFGDGTRLSIL.

This clonotype was counted between two and nine times. The genes are TRBV12-3 or TRBV12-4 and TRBJ2-7; TRBD2 agrees at 7 bases. With 3 bases clipped from V and 0 bases from J, the junction kept 14 bases outside the gene matches. This CDR3 is built from 18 residues. CDR3 bases: TGTGCCAGCAGTTTGCGGACGAGTCTAGCGGCTAGCTCCTACGAGCAGTACTTC. It yields the protein CASSLRTSLAASSYEQYF.

As DNA, the CDR3 is TGTGCCTGGAGAGCGGGAACTTACAATGAGCAGTTCTTC. It translates to CAWRAGTYNEQFF. The rearrangement uses TRBV30 and TRBJ2-1, with 7 bases lining up with TRBD2. CDR3 length equals 13 residues. Per the germline V gene, CDR1 is GTSNPN and CDR2 is SVGIG (reference sequence). V lost 3 bases, J lost 4 bases, and 3 bases stayed unmatched.

This clonotype has only a few counts. CDR3 in amino acids: CSAGTTTHMNTEAFF. CDR3 in DNA: TGCAGTGCGGGAACCACTACTCACATGAACACTGAAGCTTTCTTT. The rearrangement links TRBV20-1 to TRBJ1-1, with D uncertain. There are 15 residues in the CDR3. Germline assignment: CDR1 DFQATT and CDR2 SNEGSKA (reference sequence). Trimming stripped 6 bases from V and 0 bases from J, with 17 bases between.

V usage is TRBV12-3 or TRBV12-4 and J usage is TRBJ1-1; 10 nucleotides agree with TRBD1. The length of the CDR3 is 16 residues. V trimming: 6 bases; J trimming: 3 bases; junction bases outside the gene matches: 10. Here the CDR3 DNA reads TGTGCCAGCAGCGGGAATAGCGGGACAGGGGACACTGAAGCTTTCTTT. This gives the protein CASSGNSGTGDTEAFF.

This clonotype showed up just a few times. The chain joins TRBV3-1 to TRBJ2-6; D is possibly TRBD1 or TRBD2 (6 bases each). The V gene's germline CDR1 is LGHDT and CDR2 YNNKEL (reference sequence). Trimming took 4 bases from V and 0 from J, leaving 19 bases between them. This CDR3 has 19 amino acids. In nucleotides, the CDR3 is TGTGCCAGCAGCCGCCGAGTCGGGGGCCGCCTCTCTGGGGCCAACGTCCTGACTTTC. Its translation is CASSRRVGGRLSGANVLTF.

This clonotype was found many times. The chain joins TRBV11-2 to TRBJ2-3, with D unclear. V gave up 0 bases and J gave up 2 bases, with 12 bases separating them. The germline gives CDR1 SGHAT, CDR2 FQNNGV. CDR3 length: 16 residues. CDR3 nucleotide sequence: TGTGCCAGCAGCTTAGATCGTCAGCTACCCACAGATACGCAGTATTTT. Its translation is CASSLDRQLPTDTQYF.

This clonotype was seen ten or more times. The J gene is TRBJ1-4, the V gene TRBV4-1; D uncertain. Germline assignment: CDR1 MGHRA and CDR2 YSYEKL. This CDR3 has 13 amino acids. The ends were cut back, 1 base at V and 5 bases at J, with 5 bases in the middle. CDR3 in DNA: TGCGCCAGCAGCCAAGGACAAAATGAAAAACTGTTTTTT. Translated: CASSQGQNEKLFF.

The table lists this clonotype with a few counts. The V gene is TRBV7-9, the J gene TRBJ2-2; D remains unclear. V was clipped by 5 bases and J by 7 bases, with 8 bases between them. Per the germline V gene, CDR1 is SEHNR and CDR2 is FQNEAQ (reference sequence). This CDR3 is 12 amino acids long. CDR3 coding DNA: TGTGCCAGCAGCGACCATAACGGGGAGCTGTTTTTT. It codes for CASSDHNGELFF.

The gene calls are TRBV5-5 and TRBJ2-2; no clear D. Trimming took off 4 bases at V and 6 bases at J, with 13 bases between the two ends. The CDR3 contains 14 residues. CDR1 SGHKS and CDR2 YYEKEE come from the germline V gene (reference sequence). The CDR3 sequence: CASSLNWNPGELFF. CDR3 in DNA: TGTGCCAGCAGCCTCAATTGGAATCCCGGGGAGCTGTTTTTT.

This rearrangement joins TRBV15 to TRBJ1-1; TRBD1 is a possible D gene (5 bases). V lost 6 bases, J lost 5 bases, and 7 bases lay in between. The CDR3 covers 11 residues. Germline lookup yields CDR1 LNHNV and CDR2 YYDKDF (reference sequence). The CDR3 DNA reads TGTGCCACCAGAGGGGCGACTGAAGCTTTCTTT. It codes for CATRGATEAFF.

The V gene is TRBV5-1, the J gene TRBJ2-2, with 11 positions matching TRBD1. The CDR3 totals 15 residues. V was pared by 4 bases and J by 6 bases, with 5 bases of the junction left unmatched. Germline V gene data show CDR1 as SGHRS and CDR2 as YFSETQ. The CDR3 bases are TGCGCCAGCAGCCCTGGACAGGGGGCCCCCGGGGAGCTGTTTTTT. Its translation: CASSPGQGAPGELFF.

This clonotype was observed a handful of times. This rearrangement joins TRBV30 to TRBJ2-3; D remains ambiguous. The CDR3 sequence is 13 residues long. Germline V CDR1 and CDR2: GTSNPN, SVGIG (reference sequence). Trimming removed 2 bases from V and 3 bases from J, with 9 bases in between. Here the CDR3 reads CAWSPVGTDTQYF. CDR3 coding DNA: TGTGCCTGGAGTCCCGTGGGAACAGATACGCAGTATTTT.

The chain links TRBV4-3 to TRBJ2-6; D unresolved. V lost 7 bases and J lost 4, with 11 bases in between. This CDR3 has 14 amino acids. Germline V gene data show CDR1 as LGHNA and CDR2 as YSLEER. The CDR3 DNA reads as TGCGCCAGCACGGCCGAGGCGGGGGCCAACGTCCTGACTTTC. Amino acids: CASTAEAGANVLTF.

This clonotype was seen at least ten times. The chain uses TRBV5-6 and TRBJ2-7; TRBD1 might be the D (6 bases). V was clipped by 1 base and J by 5 bases, with 10 bases between them. CDR3 length: 13 amino acids. Germline CDR1 and CDR2: SGHDT and YYEEEE. CDR3 amino acids: CASSLTGNDEQYF. The DNA for the CDR3 is TGTGCCAGCAGCTTGACAGGGAATGACGAGCAGTACTTC.

This clonotype came up many times. V and J are TRBV5-1 and TRBJ2-3, with D maybe TRBD1 (6 bases). The CDR3 is 15 residues long. Germline lookup yields CDR1 SGHRS and CDR2 YFSETQ. V was shortened by 4 bases and J by 0 bases, with 12 bases between the two germline ends. This CDR3 is CASSLGQLSTDTQYF. The CDR3 DNA follows: TGCGCCAGCAGCCTCGGACAGTTGAGCACAGATACGCAGTATTTT.

This clonotype was seen more than once but under ten times. This chain links TRBV18 with TRBJ1-2; D is ambiguous. The V gene lost 6 bases and the J gene lost 6 bases, with 14 bases spanning the gap. The CDR3 is 13 residues long. CDR1 and CDR2 (germline): KGHSH, LQKENI. The CDR3 DNA follows: TGTGCCAGCTCCCCGACTGAGGGAGATGGCTACACCTTC. Translation gives CASSPTEGDGYTF.

This clonotype is medium-sized by share. The chain combines TRBV7-9 with TRBJ2-2; 7 bases agree with TRBD1. The V gene end was trimmed by 5 bases and the J gene end by 4 bases; junction bases not matched to a gene: 7. CDR3 length: 15 amino acids. Germline CDR1 is SEHNR and CDR2 is FQNEAQ (reference sequence). The DNA for the CDR3 is TGTGCCAGCAGCATCCCGGGACAGCCCACCGGGGAGCTGTTTTTT. Amino acids: CASSIPGQPTGELFF.

The V and J genes are TRBV6-2 or TRBV6-3 and TRBJ2-1, with D perhaps being TRBD1 or TRBD2 (5 bases each). The germline V and J ends were trimmed by 6 bases and 6 bases, with 21 bases remaining between them. Germline assignment: CDR1 MNHEY and CDR2 SVGEGT. CDR3 length equals 16 residues. Written as DNA, the CDR3 is TGTGCCAGCAGCCTTATGACAGCCGGGGTTGGCAATGAGCAGTTCTTC. Amino acids: CASSLMTAGVGNEQFF.

This clonotype occurred a few times. This sequence joins TRBV5-1 and TRBJ1-1; possible D gene TRBD1, 5 bases. Germline V CDR1 and CDR2: SGHRS, YFSETQ. The length of the CDR3 is 14 residues. V shed 4 bases and J shed 1 base, with 11 bases lying between them. The CDR3 DNA reads as TGCGCCAGCAGCGACCCTGGGGGGAACACTGAAGCTTTCTTT. This gives the protein CASSDPGGNTEAFF.

The chain combines TRBV28 with TRBJ2-7; D ambiguous. V was shortened by 5 bases and J by 1 base, with 15 bases between the two germline ends. This CDR3 comprises 15 residues. Germline-derived CDR1 and CDR2 are MDHEN and SYDVKM. CDR3 loop: CASSPGELPSYEQYV. The CDR3, as DNA: TGTGCCAGCAGTCCCGGAGAACTCCCGTCCTACGAGCAGTACGTC.